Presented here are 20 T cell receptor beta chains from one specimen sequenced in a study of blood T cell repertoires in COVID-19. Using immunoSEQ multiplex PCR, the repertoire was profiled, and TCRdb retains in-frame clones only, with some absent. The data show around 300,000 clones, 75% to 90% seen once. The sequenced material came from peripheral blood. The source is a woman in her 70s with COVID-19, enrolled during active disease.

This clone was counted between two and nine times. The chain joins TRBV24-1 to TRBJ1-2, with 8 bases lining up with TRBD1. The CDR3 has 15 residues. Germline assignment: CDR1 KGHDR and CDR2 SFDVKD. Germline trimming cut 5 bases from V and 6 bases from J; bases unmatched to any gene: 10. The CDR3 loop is CATSAESGGGDGYTF. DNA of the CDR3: TGTGCCACCAGTGCTGAATCAGGGGGCGGAGATGGCTACACCTTC.

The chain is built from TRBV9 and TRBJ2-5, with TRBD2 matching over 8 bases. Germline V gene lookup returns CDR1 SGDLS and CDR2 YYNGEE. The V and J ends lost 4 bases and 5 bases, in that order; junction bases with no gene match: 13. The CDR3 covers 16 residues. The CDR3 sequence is CASSPRGDGGVETQYF. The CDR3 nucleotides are TGTGCCAGCAGCCCTCGAGGGGACGGGGGGGTTGAGACCCAGTACTTC.

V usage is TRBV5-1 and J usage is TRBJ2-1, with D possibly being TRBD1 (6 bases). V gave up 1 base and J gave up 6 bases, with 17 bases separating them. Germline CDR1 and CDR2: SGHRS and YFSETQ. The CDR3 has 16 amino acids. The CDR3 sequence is CASSLSGDALSNEQFF. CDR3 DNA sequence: TGCGCCAGCAGCTTGTCAGGGGATGCCCTCAGCAATGAGCAGTTCTTC.

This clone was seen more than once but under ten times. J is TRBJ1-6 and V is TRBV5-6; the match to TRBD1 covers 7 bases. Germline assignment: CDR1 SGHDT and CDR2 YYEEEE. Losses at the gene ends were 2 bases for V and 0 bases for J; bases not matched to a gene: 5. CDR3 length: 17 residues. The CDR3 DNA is TGTGCCAGCAGCTTCAGACAGGGCCTCTCCTATAATTCACCCCTCCACTTT. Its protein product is CASSFRQGLSYNSPLHF. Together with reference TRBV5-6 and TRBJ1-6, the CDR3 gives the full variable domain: DAGVTQSPTHLIKTRGQQVTLRCSPKSGHDTVSWYQQALGQGPQFIFQYYEEEERQRGNFPDRFSGHQFPNYSSELNVNALLLGDSALYLCASSFRQGLSYNSPLHFGNGTRLTVT.

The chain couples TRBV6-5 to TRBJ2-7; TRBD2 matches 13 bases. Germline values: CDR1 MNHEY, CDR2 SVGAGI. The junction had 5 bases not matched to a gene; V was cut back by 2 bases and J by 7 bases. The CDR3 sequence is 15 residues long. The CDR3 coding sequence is TGTGCCAGCAGTTACCGGACTAGCGGGGGCGGAGAGCAGTACTTC. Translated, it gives CASSYRTSGGGEQYF.

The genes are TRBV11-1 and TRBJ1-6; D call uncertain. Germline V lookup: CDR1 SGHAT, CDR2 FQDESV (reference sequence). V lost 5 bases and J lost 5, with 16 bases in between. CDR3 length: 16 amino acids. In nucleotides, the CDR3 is TGTGCCAGCAGCCCCCTGGAGAGGAGGGATAATTCACCCCTCCACTTT. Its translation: CASSPLERRDNSPLHF.

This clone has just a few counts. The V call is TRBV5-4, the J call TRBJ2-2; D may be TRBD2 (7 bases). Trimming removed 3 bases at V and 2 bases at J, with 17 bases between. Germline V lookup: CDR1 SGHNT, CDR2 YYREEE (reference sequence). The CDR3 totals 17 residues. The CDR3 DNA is TGTGCCAGCAGCTCCAGGGAGGGGGGCACCAACACCGGGGAGCTGTTTTTT. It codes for CASSSREGGTNTGELFF. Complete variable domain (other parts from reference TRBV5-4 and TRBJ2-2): ETGVTQSPTHLIKTRGQQVTLRCSSQSGHNTVSWYQQALGQGPQFIFQYYREEENGRGNFPPRFSGLQFPNYSSELNVNALELDDSALYLCASSSREGGTNTGELFFGEGSRLTVL.

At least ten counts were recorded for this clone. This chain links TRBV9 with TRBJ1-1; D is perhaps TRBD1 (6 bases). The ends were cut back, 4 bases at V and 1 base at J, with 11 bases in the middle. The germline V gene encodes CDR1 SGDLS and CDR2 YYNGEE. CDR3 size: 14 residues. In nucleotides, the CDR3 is TGTGCCAGCAGCCCGTGGGACAAGAACACTGAAGCTTTCTTT. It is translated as CASSPWDKNTEAFF.

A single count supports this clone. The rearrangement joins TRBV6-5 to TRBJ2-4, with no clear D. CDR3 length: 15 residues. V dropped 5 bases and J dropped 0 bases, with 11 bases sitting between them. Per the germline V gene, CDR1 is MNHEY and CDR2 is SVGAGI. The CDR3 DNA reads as TGTGCCAGCAGTATCCGGGTTCTAGCCAAAAACATTCAGTACTTC. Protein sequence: CASSIRVLAKNIQYF.

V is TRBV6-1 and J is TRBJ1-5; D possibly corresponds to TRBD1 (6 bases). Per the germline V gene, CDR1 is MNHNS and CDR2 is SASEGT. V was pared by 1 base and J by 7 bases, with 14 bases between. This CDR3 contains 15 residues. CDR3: CASSEVRGMGQPQHF. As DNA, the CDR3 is TGTGCCAGCAGTGAAGTCAGGGGTATGGGGCAGCCCCAGCATTTT.

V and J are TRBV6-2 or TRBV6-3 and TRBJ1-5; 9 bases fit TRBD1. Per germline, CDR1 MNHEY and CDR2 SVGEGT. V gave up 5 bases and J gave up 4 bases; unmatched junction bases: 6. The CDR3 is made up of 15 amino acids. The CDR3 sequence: CASSLRDRDNQPQHF. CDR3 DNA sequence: TGTGCCAGCAGTCTCCGGGACAGGGATAATCAGCCCCAGCATTTT.

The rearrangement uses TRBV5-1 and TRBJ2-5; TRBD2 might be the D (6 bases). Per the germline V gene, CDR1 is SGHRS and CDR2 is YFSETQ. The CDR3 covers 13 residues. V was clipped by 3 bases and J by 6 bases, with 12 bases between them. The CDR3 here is CASSSGTGKTQYF. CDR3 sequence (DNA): TGCGCCAGCAGCTCTGGGACTGGCAAGACCCAGTACTTC.

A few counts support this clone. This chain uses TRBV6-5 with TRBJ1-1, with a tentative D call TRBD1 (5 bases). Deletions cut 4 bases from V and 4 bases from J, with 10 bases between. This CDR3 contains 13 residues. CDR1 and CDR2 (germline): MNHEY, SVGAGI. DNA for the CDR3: TGTGCCAGCAGTTCCAGGGTAAGCACTGAAGCTTTCTTT. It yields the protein CASSSRVSTEAFF.

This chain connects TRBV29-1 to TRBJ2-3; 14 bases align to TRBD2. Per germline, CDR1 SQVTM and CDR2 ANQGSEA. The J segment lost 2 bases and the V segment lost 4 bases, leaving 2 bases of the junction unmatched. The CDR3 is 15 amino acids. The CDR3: CSVGTSGGNTDTQYF. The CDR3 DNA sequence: TGCAGCGTTGGGACTAGCGGGGGGAACACAGATACGCAGTATTTT.

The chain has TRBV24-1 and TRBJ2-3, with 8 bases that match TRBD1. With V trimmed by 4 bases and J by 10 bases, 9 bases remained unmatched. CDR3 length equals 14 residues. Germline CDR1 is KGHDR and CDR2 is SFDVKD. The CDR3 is CATSELGQDNAQYF. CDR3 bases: TGTGCCACCAGTGAACTGGGACAGGACAATGCGCAGTATTTT.

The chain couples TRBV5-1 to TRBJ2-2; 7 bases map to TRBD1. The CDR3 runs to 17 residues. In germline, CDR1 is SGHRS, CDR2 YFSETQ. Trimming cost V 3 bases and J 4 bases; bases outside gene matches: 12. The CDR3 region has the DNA TGCGCCAGCAGCTCTGACGTCGACAGGGCGAGCACCGGGGAGCTGTTTTTT. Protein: CASSSDVDRASTGELFF. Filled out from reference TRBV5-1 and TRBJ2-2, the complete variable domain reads KAGVTQTPRYLIKTRGQQVTLSCSPISGHRSVSWYQQTPGQGLQFLFEYFSETQRNKGNFPGRFSGRQFSNSRSEMNVSTLELGDSALYLCASSSDVDRASTGELFFGEGSRLTVL.

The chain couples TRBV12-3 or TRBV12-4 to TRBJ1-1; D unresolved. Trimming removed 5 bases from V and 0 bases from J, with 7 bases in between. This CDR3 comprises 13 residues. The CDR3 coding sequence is TGTGCCAGCAGTGCCACACTGAACACTGAAGCTTTCTTT. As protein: CASSATLNTEAFF.

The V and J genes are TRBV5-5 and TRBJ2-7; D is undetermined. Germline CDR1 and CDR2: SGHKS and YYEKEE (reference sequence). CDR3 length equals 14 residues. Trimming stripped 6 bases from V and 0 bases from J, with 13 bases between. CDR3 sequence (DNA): TGTGCCAGCAAGTTCGGTTGGAGCTCCTACGAGCAGTACTTC. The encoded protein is CASKFGWSSYEQYF. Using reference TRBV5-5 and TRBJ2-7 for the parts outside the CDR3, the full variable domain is DAGVTQSPTHLIKTRGQQVTLRCSPISGHKSVSWYQQVLGQGPQFIFQYYEKEERGRGNFPDRFSARQFPNYSSELNVNALLLGDSALYLCASKFGWSSYEQYFGPGTRLTVT.

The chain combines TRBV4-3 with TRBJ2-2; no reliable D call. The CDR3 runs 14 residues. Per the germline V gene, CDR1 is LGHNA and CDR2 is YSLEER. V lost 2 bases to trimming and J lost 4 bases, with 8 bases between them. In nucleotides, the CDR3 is TGCGCCAGCAGCCAACCTAGTTTCACCGGGGAGCTGTTTTTT. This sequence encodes CASSQPSFTGELFF.

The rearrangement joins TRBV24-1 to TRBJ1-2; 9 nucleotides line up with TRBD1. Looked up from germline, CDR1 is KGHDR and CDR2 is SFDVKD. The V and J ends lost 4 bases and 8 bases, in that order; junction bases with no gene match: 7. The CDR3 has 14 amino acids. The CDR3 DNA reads TGTGCCACCAGTGACTCTGGACAGGGGAGAGGCTACACCTTC. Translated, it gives CATSDSGQGRGYTF.